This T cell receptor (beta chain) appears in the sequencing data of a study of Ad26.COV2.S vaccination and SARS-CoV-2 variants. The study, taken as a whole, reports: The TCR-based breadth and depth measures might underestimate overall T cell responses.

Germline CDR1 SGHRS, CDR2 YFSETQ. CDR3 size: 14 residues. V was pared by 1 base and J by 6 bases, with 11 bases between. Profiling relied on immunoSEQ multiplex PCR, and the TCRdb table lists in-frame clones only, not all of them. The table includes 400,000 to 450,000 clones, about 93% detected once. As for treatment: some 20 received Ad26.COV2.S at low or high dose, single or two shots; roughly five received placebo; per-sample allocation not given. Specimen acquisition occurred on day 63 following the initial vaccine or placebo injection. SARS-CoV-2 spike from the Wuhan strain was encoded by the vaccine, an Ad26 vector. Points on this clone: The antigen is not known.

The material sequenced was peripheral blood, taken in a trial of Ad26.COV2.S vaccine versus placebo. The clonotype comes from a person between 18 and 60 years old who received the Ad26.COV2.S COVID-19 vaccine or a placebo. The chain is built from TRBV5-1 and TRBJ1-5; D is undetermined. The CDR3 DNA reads TGCGCCAGCAGCTTGCCAAGTTGGAGTCAGCCCCAGCATTTT. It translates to CASSLPSWSQPQHF.